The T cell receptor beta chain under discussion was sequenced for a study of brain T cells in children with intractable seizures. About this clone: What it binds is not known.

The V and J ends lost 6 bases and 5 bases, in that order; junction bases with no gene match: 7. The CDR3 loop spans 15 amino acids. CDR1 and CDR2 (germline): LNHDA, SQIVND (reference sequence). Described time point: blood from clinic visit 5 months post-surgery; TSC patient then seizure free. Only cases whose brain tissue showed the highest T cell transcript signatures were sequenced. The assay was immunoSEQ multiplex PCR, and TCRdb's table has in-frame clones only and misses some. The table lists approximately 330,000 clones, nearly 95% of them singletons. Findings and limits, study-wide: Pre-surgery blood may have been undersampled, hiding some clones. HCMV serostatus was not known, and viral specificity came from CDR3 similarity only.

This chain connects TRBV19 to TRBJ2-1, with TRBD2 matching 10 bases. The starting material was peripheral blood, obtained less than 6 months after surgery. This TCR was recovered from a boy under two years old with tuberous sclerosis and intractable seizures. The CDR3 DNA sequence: TGTGCCAGTAGCCTACCGGGACTAGCGCACAATGAGCAGTTCTTC. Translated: CASSLPGLAHNEQFF.